This T cell receptor (beta chain) was captured in a study of T cell repertoires in cytomegalovirus infection. Study context: It was the public TCR beta signatures that indicated both CMV infection and matching HLA type. General observations from the study: CMV carriers having the relevant HLA were flagged by cumulative public TCR beta family frequency. Dominating the ex vivo response were TCR beta clonotypes that were CMV-specific and HLA-C-restricted.

The sample holds a few counts of this clonotype. Its antigen is not identified. The CDR3 spans 15 residues. Germline CDR1 is LGHNA and CDR2 is YNFKEQ. The germline V and J ends were trimmed by 0 bases and 3 bases, with 9 bases remaining between them. TCRdb called the reads again in MiXCR, with one record for every CDR3 protein. This table has over 300,000 distinct CDR3 sequences, roughly 17% appearing once. V is TRBV4-2 and J is TRBJ1-3; D perhaps matches TRBD1 (5 bases). The origin of this receptor is a human donor in good health (CMV status not recorded). Some clones in this sample may be carry-over from other donors' samples. The specimen was PBMCs. CDR3 protein: CASSQDRAYGNTIYF. CDR3 sequence (DNA): TGTGCCAGCAGCCAAGACAGGGCTTATGGAAACACCATATATTTT.